This TCR beta chain is drawn from a study of OX40 agonist ivuxolimab in advanced cancers. Study information: Checkpoint inhibitors had been given previously to under 50% of patients. General study results and limits: Some patients who did not respond also had low normalized T-cell clonal expansion. CD4+ T cells averaged fewer expanded clones than CD8+ T cells. Near-lowest levels of clonal expansion characterized partial responders at 0.1-3.0 mg/kg.

The CDR3 consists of 14 residues. The V end lost 0 bases, the J end lost 8 bases, and 13 bases lay between the germline ends. CDR1 is MDHEN and CDR2 is SYDVKM in the germline V gene. The table came from immunoSEQ multiplex PCR; TCRdb's copy has only in-frame clones and leaves some out. The sample contains tens of thousands of clones, about 90% of which appear only once. Notes on this clone: Its cognate antigen is unknown.

This sample comprised CD4+ or CD8+ T cells sorted from blood, obtained in a trial of the OX40 agonist ivuxolimab. This sequence was found in an adult with an advanced solid tumor such as melanoma, head and neck, liver or kidney cancer. J is TRBJ1-2 and V is TRBV28, with D possibly matching TRBD1 (5 bases). Here the CDR3 reads CASSLWADEGGYTF. CDR3 in DNA: TGTGCCAGCAGTTTATGGGCGGACGAGGGGGGCTACACCTTC.